A single sample is the source of the 30 T cell receptor beta chains below, sequenced in a study of blood T cell repertoires in COVID-19. Sequencing was performed with immunoSEQ multiplex PCR; in TCRdb, only in-frame clones are kept and a portion is missing. The sample has 90,000 to 120,000 clones, about three quarters seen once. The sequenced material came from peripheral blood. The source is a man in his 70s with acute or convalescent COVID-19.

J is TRBJ1-3 and V is TRBV5-8; 7 bases map to TRBD1. V dropped 0 bases and J dropped 4; count of bases not matched to a gene: 4. The germline V gene encodes CDR1 SGHTS and CDR2 YDEGEE. The CDR3 spans 15 residues. CDR3 in DNA: TGTGCCAGCAGCTTGGGACAGGGAACAGGAAACACCATATATTTT. It specifies CASSLGQGTGNTIYF.

The chain has TRBV2 and TRBJ2-5; 8 bases fit TRBD1. V was clipped by 7 bases and J by 4 bases; unmatched bases: 11. This CDR3 is 15 amino acids long. The germline gives CDR1 SNHLY, CDR2 FYNNEI. Here the CDR3 reads CASTRQGAGGETQYF. The CDR3, as DNA: TGTGCCAGCACCCGGCAGGGGGCAGGCGGAGAGACCCAGTACTTC.

This clone was recorded once. The chain carries TRBV5-4 and TRBJ2-7; D is undetermined. The ends were cut back, 2 bases at V and 6 bases at J, with 12 bases in the middle. The CDR3 has 13 amino acids. CDR1 is SGHNT, CDR2 YYREEE, per germline (reference sequence). In DNA, the CDR3 is TGTGCCAGCAGCTTTCACAGCTACTTCGAGCAGTACTTC. Translation: CASSFHSYFEQYF.

In DNA, the CDR3 is TGTGCCAGCAGCTGGGGGACAGTGAACACTGAAGCTTTCTTT. Amino acids: CASSWGTVNTEAFF. The chain combines TRBV7-2 with TRBJ1-1, with 7 bases that match TRBD1. Per the germline V gene, CDR1 is SGHTA and CDR2 is FQGNSA. Trimming took 4 bases from V and 0 from J; bases not matched to a gene: 2. This CDR3 comprises 14 residues.

The V and J genes are TRBV7-9 and TRBJ1-2; 9 bases are a match to TRBD1. The V gene end was trimmed by 4 bases and the J gene end by 8 bases; junction bases not matched to a gene: 8. The CDR3 runs to 14 residues. Per the germline V gene, CDR1 is SEHNR and CDR2 is FQNEAQ (reference sequence). Here the CDR3 reads CASSSTGGSSGYTF. Written as DNA, the CDR3 is TGTGCCAGCAGCTCCACAGGGGGCTCCTCCGGCTACACCTTC.

The V call is TRBV9, the J call TRBJ1-1; 9 bases are a match to TRBD1. The CDR3 is 15 amino acids. The V segment lost 0 bases and the J segment 1 base; nucleotides outside the gene matches: 1. Germline V lookup: CDR1 SGDLS, CDR2 YYNGEE. Here the CDR3 reads CASSVGGQGNTEAFF. In DNA form, the CDR3 reads TGTGCCAGCAGCGTAGGGGGACAGGGGAACACTGAAGCTTTCTTT. The variable domain in full, completed from reference TRBV9 and TRBJ1-1, reads DSGVTQTPKHLITATGQRVTLRCSPRSGDLSVYWYQQSLDQGLQFLIQYYNGEERAKGNILERFSAQQFPDLHSELNLSSLELGDSALYFCASSVGGQGNTEAFFGQGTRLTVV.

The chain joins TRBV6-5 to TRBJ2-7; D unclear. V gave up 2 bases and J gave up 0 bases, with 8 bases separating them. The CDR3 spans 14 residues. Germline values: CDR1 MNHEY, CDR2 SVGAGI. The CDR3 protein is CASSYTESSYEQYF. CDR3 sequence (DNA): TGTGCCAGCAGTTACACCGAGTCCTCCTACGAGCAGTACTTC.

This chain connects TRBV9 to TRBJ1-6; tentatively, D is TRBD1 (5 bases). CDR3 length: 14 amino acids. CDR1 is SGDLS and CDR2 is YYNGEE in the germline V gene. Trimming took off 4 bases at V and 5 bases at J, with 10 bases between the two ends. CDR3 region: CASSTRQNNSPLHF. The DNA of the CDR3 is TGTGCCAGCAGCACCCGACAGAATAATTCACCCCTCCACTTT. The full variable domain, in which reference TRBV9 and TRBJ1-6 provide the parts outside the CDR3, is DSGVTQTPKHLITATGQRVTLRCSPRSGDLSVYWYQQSLDQGLQFLIQYYNGEERAKGNILERFSAQQFPDLHSELNLSSLELGDSALYFCASSTRQNNSPLHFGNGTRLTVT.

This chain links TRBV11-2 with TRBJ1-1; TRBD1 is a possible D gene (6 bases). V was clipped by 5 bases and J by 5 bases, with 15 bases between them. The CDR3 sequence is 14 residues long. CDR1 is SGHAT and CDR2 is FQNNGV in the germline V gene. CDR3 residues: CASSVTQGGTEAFF. For the CDR3, the DNA is TGTGCCAGCAGCGTAACACAGGGTGGTACTGAAGCTTTCTTT. The full variable domain, completed using reference TRBV11-2 and TRBJ1-1, is EAGVAQSPRYKIIEKRQSVAFWCNPISGHATLYWYQQILGQGPKLLIQFQNNGVVDDSQLPKDRFSAERLKGVDSTLKIQPAKLEDSAVYLCASSVTQGGTEAFFGQGTRLTVV.

The CDR3 DNA follows: TGTGCCAGCAGCTTAGGGACTTTCAATGAGCAGTTCTTC. Translation gives CASSLGTFNEQFF. The V call is TRBV7-2, the J call TRBJ2-1, with D possibly being TRBD2 (5 bases). CDR1 and CDR2 (germline): SGHTA, FQGNSA. This CDR3 has 13 amino acids. The V end lost 1 base, the J end lost 6 bases, and 7 bases lay between the germline ends.

The rearrangement joins TRBV4-3 to TRBJ2-7; TRBD1 aligns across 8 bases. After removal of 0 bases from V and 0 bases from J, the junction contained 19 bases not matched to a gene. The germline V gene encodes CDR1 LGHNA and CDR2 YSLEER. The CDR3 sequence is 21 residues long. CDR3 DNA sequence: TGCGCCAGCAGCCAAGATATTACAGGGACAGGCGGTATTAGGAGCTCCTACGAGCAGTACTTC. Protein sequence: CASSQDITGTGGIRSSYEQYF.

The V and J genes are TRBV15 and TRBJ1-5; 12 bases are a match to TRBD1. J gave up 2 bases and V 9 bases, and 11 bases lay outside the gene matches. Germline V gives CDR1 LNHNV, CDR2 YYDKDF (reference sequence). This CDR3 is 17 amino acids long. The CDR3 region is CATRDRGRGVGNQPQHF. CDR3 DNA sequence: TGTGCCACTCGGGACAGGGGGCGGGGAGTGGGCAATCAGCCCCAGCATTTT.

The chain carries TRBV9 and TRBJ2-4, with a tentative D call TRBD1 (6 bases). Between the trimmed V and J ends, which lost 2 bases and 2 bases, there was a span of 14 bases. The germline gives CDR1 SGDLS, CDR2 YYNGEE. CDR3 length equals 16 residues. CDR3 sequence (DNA): TGTGCCAGCAGCGTTACAGGGCTTGGGACCAAAAACATTCAGTACTTC. This codes for CASSVTGLGTKNIQYF.

The V and J genes are TRBV5-5 and TRBJ2-3; D is possibly TRBD1 (6 bases). Trimming shortened V by 1 base and J by 0 bases, and 21 bases separated the two germline ends. The CDR3 consists of 19 residues. Germline V gene sequence: CDR1 SGHKS, CDR2 YYEKEE (reference sequence). The CDR3 DNA reads as TGTGCCAGCAGCTTGCGCCCTGCCGCAGGGGAAAGGAGCACAGATACGCAGTATTTT. Its protein is CASSLRPAAGERSTDTQYF.

This chain links TRBV3-1 (or the pseudogene TRBV3-2) with TRBJ2-5, with D possibly being TRBD2 (5 bases). V lost 2 bases and J 4 bases, leaving 14 bases between the germline ends. Germline assignment: CDR1 LGHDT and CDR2 YNNKEL (reference sequence). The CDR3 runs 15 residues. The CDR3 DNA reads TGTGCCAGCAGCCAATTGAGCCGGGGAGTAGAGACCCAGTACTTC. Translated, it gives CASSQLSRGVETQYF.

The rearrangement uses TRBV3-1 (or the pseudogene TRBV3-2) and TRBJ1-4; D unclear. Trimming stripped 4 bases from V and 2 bases from J, with 5 bases between. The CDR3 length is 13 residues. Germline-derived CDR1 and CDR2 are LGHDT and YNNKEL (reference sequence). The CDR3 DNA sequence: TGTGCCAGCAGCCTGCGGACTAATGAAAAACTGTTTTTT. This encodes CASSLRTNEKLFF.

The CDR3 reads CASSPQRAGTEAFF. The CDR3 region has the DNA TGTGCCAGCAGTCCACAGCGAGCGGGCACTGAAGCTTTCTTT. The chain carries TRBV25-1 and TRBJ1-1; D gene ambiguous. This CDR3 has 14 residues. CDR1 is MGHDK, CDR2 SYGVNS, per germline. The V and J ends lost 5 bases and 4 bases respectively, with 14 bases between them.

The V and J genes are TRBV11-2 and TRBJ1-6; TRBD1 agrees at 9 bases. CDR3 length equals 15 residues. J lost 11 bases, V lost 2 bases, and 7 bases had no gene match. Germline V gives CDR1 SGHAT, CDR2 FQNNGV. CDR3 residues: CASSLFTGGSAPLHF. CDR3 nucleotide sequence: TGTGCCAGCAGCTTATTCACAGGGGGCAGCGCACCCCTCCACTTT.

V is TRBV6-5 and J is TRBJ1-2, with 8 bases aligning to TRBD1. Trimming took 6 bases from V and 5 from J; bases not matched to a gene: 8. Germline V gene data show CDR1 as MNHEY and CDR2 as SVGAGI. The CDR3 totals 14 residues. CDR3 region: CASSLGQGRYGYTF. In DNA, the CDR3 is TGTGCCAGCAGCCTCGGACAGGGTAGATATGGCTACACCTTC.

The V and J genes are TRBV9 and TRBJ2-1, with D possibly TRBD2 on 6 matching bases. The germline V gene encodes CDR1 SGDLS and CDR2 YYNGEE. V was shortened by 2 bases and J by 7 bases, with 13 bases between the two germline ends. This CDR3 is built from 14 residues. CDR3 region: CASSVALAKNEQFF. CDR3 in DNA: TGTGCCAGCAGCGTTGCACTAGCAAAGAATGAGCAGTTCTTC.

The rearrangement links TRBV6-5 to TRBJ2-3; D not resolved. The CDR3 is made up of 15 amino acids. In germline, CDR1 is MNHEY, CDR2 SVGAGI. V lost 0 bases and J lost 5, with 12 bases in between. The CDR3 DNA reads as TGTGCCAGCAGTTACTCAAGCCACCATGAAGATACGCAGTATTTT. Its protein product is CASSYSSHHEDTQYF.

The V call is TRBV27, the J call TRBJ1-1; maybe TRBD1 (5 bases). V gave up 5 bases and J gave up 3 bases, with 16 bases separating them. The V gene's germline CDR1 is MNHEY and CDR2 SMNVEV (reference sequence). The CDR3 spans 15 residues. CDR3 region: CASSAGLWVDTEAFF. Here the CDR3 DNA reads TGTGCCAGCAGTGCGGGACTTTGGGTCGACACTGAAGCTTTCTTT.

This sequence joins TRBV19 and TRBJ1-1; D is possibly TRBD1 (5 bases). V was trimmed by 10 bases and J by 4 bases, leaving 16 bases between them. CDR1 is LNHDA and CDR2 is SQIVND in the germline V gene (reference sequence). The CDR3 length is 13 residues. The CDR3 region is CATTPRVGTEAFF. The CDR3 DNA sequence: TGTGCCACCACCCCCAGGGTGGGCACTGAAGCTTTCTTT.

CDR3 bases: TGTGCCAGTAGTATAGAGGGGGCAGCCTATGGCTACACCTTC. This translates into CASSIEGAAYGYTF. The rearrangement joins TRBV19 to TRBJ1-2; D is possibly TRBD1 (6 bases). V was cut by 0 bases and J by 4 bases, with 9 bases left in between. This CDR3 region has 14 residues. Per germline, CDR1 LNHDA and CDR2 SQIVND (reference sequence).

The chain employs TRBV4-3 and TRBJ1-2; no clear D gene. Trimming cost V 0 bases and J 0 bases, with 8 bases left between them. The CDR3 is made up of 15 amino acids. Germline V gene lookup returns CDR1 LGHNA and CDR2 YSLEER. CDR3 region: CASSQDRGSNYGYTF. CDR3 nucleotide sequence: TGCGCCAGCAGCCAAGATCGGGGATCTAACTATGGCTACACCTTC.

The chain uses TRBV6-6 and TRBJ2-7; 7 bases are a match to TRBD1. Germline-derived CDR1 and CDR2 are MNHNY and SVGAGI (reference sequence). The V gene end was trimmed by 7 bases and the J gene end by 4 bases; junction bases not matched to a gene: 7. This CDR3 comprises 13 residues. CDR3 region: CASKIRGNYEQYF. The CDR3 nucleotides read TGTGCCAGCAAGATCAGGGGGAATTACGAGCAGTACTTC.

On this clone itself: Relative to the germline gene, one junction end is altered; a read error may explain this. This chain links TRBV5-1 with TRBJ2-3; 10 nucleotides match TRBD2. CDR3 length: 15 residues. In germline, CDR1 is SGHRS, CDR2 YFSETQ. CDR3 protein: CARSGGGPATDTQYF. The CDR3 nucleotides read TGCGCCCGCAGCGGGGGGGGACCTGCCACAGATACGCAGTATTTT.

This chain uses TRBV5-4 with TRBJ1-5, with D perhaps matching TRBD1 (6 bases). The germline gives CDR1 SGHNT, CDR2 YYREEE (reference sequence). This CDR3 is built from 14 residues. Trimming stripped 4 bases from V and 5 bases from J, with 13 bases between. The CDR3 protein is CASSAGQLDQPQHF. Written as DNA, the CDR3 is TGTGCCAGCAGCGCAGGACAGTTGGATCAGCCCCAGCATTTT.

J is TRBJ2-2 and V is TRBV5-4, with D possibly matching TRBD1 (5 bases). Trimming stripped 1 base from V and 6 bases from J, with 13 bases between. CDR3 size: 15 residues. Per germline, CDR1 SGHNT and CDR2 YYREEE (reference sequence). The CDR3 sequence is CASSLIGAQAGELFF. The CDR3 DNA is TGTGCCAGCAGCTTGATAGGGGCGCAAGCCGGGGAGCTGTTTTTT.

The rearrangement links TRBV9 to TRBJ1-5; 7 bases agree with TRBD1. After removal of 0 bases from V and 0 bases from J, the junction contained 3 bases not matched to a gene. Germline CDR1 SGDLS, CDR2 YYNGEE. The CDR3 totals 16 residues. CDR3: CASSVGGTVSNQPQHF. The CDR3 region has the DNA TGTGCCAGCAGCGTAGGAGGGACAGTTAGCAATCAGCCCCAGCATTTT.